The 29 T cell receptor beta chains listed next were all sequenced from one sample in a study of cytomegalovirus exposure and HLA in healthy donors. The primer mix had 60 Vbeta and 13 Jbeta primers. The data were produced by immunoSEQ multiplex PCR, yet TCRdb's version contains in-frame clones alone and is incomplete. Of around 140,000 clones in the sample, about 77% were seen once. Material for sequencing was PBMCs. The source is a woman aged 40 to 50 in good health and CMV-seronegative.

This chain links TRBV2 with TRBJ2-3; 7 positions match TRBD2. Germline assignment: CDR1 SNHLY and CDR2 FYNNEI. The CDR3 consists of 18 residues. V gave up 4 bases and J gave up 2 bases; unmatched junction bases: 15. The CDR3 DNA reads as TGTGCCAGCAGTGGAGGGTTGGGTAGCGGGCCCCTCACAGATACGCAGTATTTT. It specifies CASSGGLGSGPLTDTQYF.

J is TRBJ1-3 and V is TRBV5-1; D is perhaps TRBD1 (5 bases). The V and J ends lost 1 base and 1 base respectively, with 9 bases between them. This CDR3 is 15 amino acids long. Germline V CDR1 and CDR2: SGHRS, YFSETQ. CDR3 sequence reads: CASSLWGESGNTIYF. CDR3 DNA: TGCGCCAGCAGCTTGTGGGGGGAATCTGGAAACACCATATATTTT.

The rearrangement uses TRBV4-3 and TRBJ2-7, with 8 bases that match TRBD1. Trimming at V came to 2 bases and at J to 0 bases, leaving 0 bases not matched to a gene. CDR1 is LGHNA, CDR2 YSLEER, per germline. The CDR3 is 14 amino acids. The CDR3 loop is CASSQQGASYEQYF. Here the CDR3 DNA reads TGCGCCAGCAGCCAACAGGGGGCCTCCTACGAGCAGTACTTC.

This clone was counted between two and nine times. The chain uses TRBV7-3 and TRBJ2-3, with 8 bases fitting TRBD1. V lost 5 bases and J lost 6; bases outside the gene matches: 4. From germline, CDR1 is SGHTA and CDR2 FQGTGA. The CDR3 totals 13 residues. The CDR3 spells CASSQGAGDTQYF. In nucleotides, the CDR3 is TGTGCCAGCAGCCAGGGGGCGGGGGATACGCAGTATTTT.

This chain connects TRBV4-1 to TRBJ1-1, with a tentative D call TRBD1 (6 bases). The CDR3 spans 16 residues. Germline CDR1 is MGHRA and CDR2 is YSYEKL. V lost 3 bases and J lost 0, with 14 bases in between. CDR3 amino acids: CASSQGRGQLNTEAFF. CDR3 DNA: TGCGCCAGCAGCCAGGGCCGCGGACAGCTGAACACTGAAGCTTTCTTT.

The chain couples TRBV29-1 to TRBJ2-5; 7 bases are a match to TRBD1. The DNA end lines up better with TRBJ2-7; the J call may be wrong. This CDR3 region has 11 residues. From germline, CDR1 is SQVTM and CDR2 ANQGSEA. In DNA, the CDR3 is TGCAGCGCCCACAGGGGTTACGAGCAGTACTTC. Its translation is CSAHRGYEQYF.

This clone was seen just once. The chain combines TRBV19 with TRBJ1-2; D might be TRBD1 (6 bases). CDR1 LNHDA and CDR2 SQIVND come from the germline V gene (reference sequence). V lost 10 bases, J lost 4 bases, and 16 bases lay in between. This CDR3 contains 13 residues. This CDR3 is CATRDTSAYGYTF. As DNA, the CDR3 is TGTGCCACCCGGGACACTTCCGCCTATGGCTACACCTTC.

This clone was counted between two and nine times. V is TRBV7-9 and J is TRBJ2-5; 9 bases match TRBD2. Germline CDR1 is SEHNR and CDR2 is FQNEAQ (reference sequence). Germline trimming cut 4 bases from V and 0 bases from J; bases unmatched to any gene: 15. The CDR3 runs to 19 residues. For the CDR3, the DNA is TGTGCCAGCAGCTCAAGTCGAGGGCGTAGCGGGGGATACCAAGAGACCCAGTACTTC. Encoded protein: CASSSSRGRSGGYQETQYF.

This clone was counted once. The chain joins TRBV30 to TRBJ1-3, with TRBD1 as a possible D gene (5 bases). The CDR3 length is 14 residues. Germline V CDR1 and CDR2: GTSNPN, SVGIG (reference sequence). Trimming left V 2 bases short and J 4 bases short, with 12 bases between. For the CDR3, the DNA is TGTGCCTGGAGTAAGGGGATACGAGGAAACACCATATATTTT. It encodes CAWSKGIRGNTIYF.

This chain uses TRBV5-1 with TRBJ1-2; TRBD1 might be the D (5 bases). CDR3 size: 14 residues. V lost 4 bases, J lost 3 bases, and 13 bases lay in between. Germline V gives CDR1 SGHRS, CDR2 YFSETQ. The CDR3 DNA is TGCGCCAGCAGCGAGGCGTCGGGGGACTATGGCTACACCTTC. It codes for CASSEASGDYGYTF.

This clone was seen once. This sample includes further DNA sequences coding for the same CDR3. The chain is built from TRBV28 and TRBJ2-3; weak D call: TRBD2 (6 bases). Germline values: CDR1 MDHEN, CDR2 SYDVKM. With 4 bases removed from V and 2 bases from J, the gap between germline ends came to 13 bases. The length of the CDR3 is 15 residues. The CDR3 nucleotides read TGTGCCAGCAGTTCCCCACGGGGGTTCACAGATACGCAGTATTTT. Amino acids: CASSSPRGFTDTQYF.

This clone was detected a few times. The chain carries TRBV5-1 and TRBJ1-1; perhaps TRBD1 as D (5 bases). Germline V lookup: CDR1 SGHRS, CDR2 YFSETQ. Trimming shortened V by 4 bases and J by 2 bases, and 15 bases separated the two germline ends. The length of the CDR3 is 15 residues. CDR3 DNA sequence: TGCGCCAGCAGCCCAATCGGGCAGGGAAACACTGAAGCTTTCTTT. Amino acids: CASSPIGQGNTEAFF.

The chain couples TRBV5-1 to TRBJ1-1; perhaps TRBD1 as D (6 bases). CDR3 length: 13 residues. The germline V gene encodes CDR1 SGHRS and CDR2 YFSETQ. V was pared by 4 bases and J by 3 bases, with 10 bases between. The CDR3 loop is CASSGPGDTEAFF. CDR3 sequence (DNA): TGCGCCAGCAGCGGCCCAGGGGACACTGAAGCTTTCTTT.

J is TRBJ1-5 and V is TRBV28; no clear D. The CDR3 length is 11 residues. Germline CDR1 is MDHEN and CDR2 is SYDVKM. V lost 2 bases and J lost 10, with 6 bases in between. CDR3 amino acids: CASSLADPQHF. The CDR3 nucleotides are TGTGCCAGCAGTTTAGCGGATCCCCAGCATTTT.

The chain uses TRBV6-5 and TRBJ1-2; D perhaps matches TRBD1 (5 bases). CDR3 length: 15 residues. Per the germline V gene, CDR1 is MNHEY and CDR2 is SVGAGI. V lost 5 bases and J lost 8, with 21 bases in between. DNA of the CDR3: TGTGCCAGCAGTCAACCTTCCGGGACTACAACGGGCTACACCTTC. Protein sequence: CASSQPSGTTTGYTF.

This clone has just a few counts. The gene calls are TRBV5-6 and TRBJ2-5; 9 bases are shared with TRBD2. Germline V gene sequence: CDR1 SGHDT, CDR2 YYEEEE. The length of the CDR3 is 16 residues. The V gene end was trimmed by 1 base and the J gene end by 5 bases; junction bases not matched to a gene: 9. CDR3 sequence reads: CASSLTRGGAEETQYF. The CDR3 DNA reads as TGTGCCAGCAGCTTGACTCGCGGGGGGGCGGAGGAGACCCAGTACTTC.

The rearrangement links TRBV10-1 to TRBJ2-7; perhaps TRBD1 as D (6 bases). Germline V gives CDR1 WNHNN, CDR2 SYGVQD (reference sequence). CDR3 length: 13 residues. V gave up 6 bases and J gave up 4 bases, with 13 bases separating them. CDR3 region: CASSSGTRYEQYF. The CDR3 region has the DNA TGCGCCAGCAGCTCCGGGACAAGGTACGAGCAGTACTTC.

V and J are TRBV18 and TRBJ1-3; possible D gene TRBD1, 5 bases. V lost 3 bases, J lost 4 bases, and 7 bases lay in between. The CDR3 runs 13 residues. Germline CDR1 is KGHSH and CDR2 is LQKENI. CDR3 nucleotide sequence: TGTGCCAGCTCACCGGACACCGGAAACACCATATATTTT. It encodes CASSPDTGNTIYF.

This clone was detected only a few times. A read error may account for a junction end that differs from germline. The chain recombines TRBV30 with TRBJ1-2; D is uncertain. The CDR3 is made up of 11 amino acids. Germline lookup yields CDR1 GTSNPN and CDR2 SVGIG (reference sequence). The CDR3 is CAWSVEALHYF. CDR3 bases: TGTGCCTGGAGTGTCGAGGCCCTGCACTACTTC.

The chain combines TRBV5-6 with TRBJ1-2; TRBD1 aligns across 7 bases. J gave up 8 bases and V 1 base, and 11 bases lay outside the gene matches. The CDR3 covers 15 residues. The germline V gene has CDR1 SGHDT and CDR2 YYEEEE. The CDR3 sequence is CASSLLDRDRGGYTF. DNA of the CDR3: TGTGCCAGCAGCTTGCTCGACAGGGATCGAGGAGGCTACACCTTC. Drawing the rest from reference TRBV5-6 and TRBJ1-2, the complete variable domain is DAGVTQSPTHLIKTRGQQVTLRCSPKSGHDTVSWYQQALGQGPQFIFQYYEEEERQRGNFPDRFSGHQFPNYSSELNVNALLLGDSALYLCASSLLDRDRGGYTFGSGTRLTVV.

This clone was recorded a few times. This chain uses TRBV27 with TRBJ1-2; D may be TRBD1 (6 bases). V was trimmed by 10 bases and J by 3 bases, leaving 18 bases between them. The CDR3 length is 14 residues. Germline V lookup: CDR1 MNHEY, CDR2 SMNVEV (reference sequence). CDR3 sequence: CATSTTGGYYGYTF. CDR3 coding DNA: TGTGCCACCTCTACGACAGGCGGCTACTATGGCTACACCTTC.

J is TRBJ2-5 and V is TRBV9; no firm D call. Germline V gives CDR1 SGDLS, CDR2 YYNGEE. V was pared by 0 bases and J by 1 base, with 13 bases between. The CDR3 spans 16 residues. The DNA for the CDR3 is TGTGCCAGCAGCGTAGGTTCGGGTCGGCTCCAAGAGACCCAGTACTTC. Translating gives CASSVGSGRLQETQYF.

The V call is TRBV5-1, the J call TRBJ2-5; 8 bases align to TRBD1. V was pared by 4 bases and J by 3 bases, with 5 bases of the junction left unmatched. CDR3 length: 14 amino acids. Germline loops: CDR1 SGHRS, CDR2 YFSETQ. Here the CDR3 reads CASSRDRGEETQYF. The CDR3 region has the DNA TGCGCCAGCAGCCGCGACAGGGGCGAAGAGACCCAGTACTTC.

The chain carries TRBV4-1 and TRBJ1-2; D gene ambiguous. From germline, CDR1 is MGHRA and CDR2 YSYEKL. This CDR3 spans 16 amino acids. Trimming removed 1 base from V and 0 bases from J, with 12 bases in between. In DNA, the CDR3 is TGCGCCAGCAGCCAAGCATTGCGCACGGCTAACTATGGCTACACCTTC. Translation gives CASSQALRTANYGYTF.

The V gene is TRBV6-1, the J gene TRBJ2-1; no clear D. Per the germline V gene, CDR1 is MNHNS and CDR2 is SASEGT. V dropped 2 bases and J dropped 0 bases, with 8 bases sitting between them. The CDR3 is 15 amino acids. CDR3: CASSEQINSYNEQFF. The CDR3, as DNA: TGTGCCAGCAGTGAACAGATTAACTCCTACAATGAGCAGTTCTTC.

This clone was counted a single time. This chain links TRBV7-2 with TRBJ2-5; possibly TRBD1 for D (6 bases). This CDR3 contains 12 residues. Trimming removed 3 bases at V and 11 bases at J, with 13 bases between. In germline, CDR1 is SGHTA, CDR2 FQGNSA. The CDR3 DNA follows: TGTGCCAGCAGCTTTCCGAGGACAGATCAGTACTTC. Amino acids: CASSFPRTDQYF.

This clone was detected a few times. This rearrangement joins TRBV9 to TRBJ1-5; D possibly corresponds to TRBD1 (5 bases). The germline gives CDR1 SGDLS, CDR2 YYNGEE. This CDR3 contains 14 residues. V was shortened by 0 bases and J by 5 bases, with 9 bases between the two germline ends. CDR3 residues: CASSVGQIDQPQHF. CDR3 bases: TGTGCCAGCAGCGTAGGACAGATTGATCAGCCCCAGCATTTT.

The chain couples TRBV5-6 to TRBJ2-7; 9 bases line up with TRBD1. The J segment lost 5 bases and the V segment lost 1 base, leaving 4 bases of the junction unmatched. This CDR3 comprises 14 residues. Germline V CDR1 and CDR2: SGHDT, YYEEEE. The DNA for the CDR3 is TGTGCCAGCAGCTTGCGGGACAGGGTCGACGAGCAGTACTTC. This sequence encodes CASSLRDRVDEQYF.

The chain recombines TRBV4-3 with TRBJ1-2; TRBD1 matches at 7 bases. Germline CDR1 and CDR2: LGHNA and YSLEER. The CDR3 totals 19 residues. With 0 bases clipped from V and 5 bases from J, the junction kept 18 bases outside the gene matches. The CDR3 DNA is TGCGCCAGCAGCCAAGATCTGGAACAGGGCCAAAGGGGGCCTTATGGCTACACCTTC. This translates into CASSQDLEQGQRGPYGYTF.